These T cell receptor beta chains were read from a single sample in a study of T cells in Graves' hyperthyroidism and ophthalmopathy. MiXCR was run by TCRdb on the multiplex PCR reads, yielding one entry per CDR3 protein. In the table there are about 250,000 distinct CDR3 sequences, 22% of which are singletons. Sequencing was performed on blood. Source of these receptors: a man younger than 45 with Graves' ophthalmopathy. The CDR3 runs from the conserved cysteine through the conserved F or W. The order of the fields is V gene, J gene, CDR3 protein.

TRBV6-6	TRBJ2-7	CASSYSSVRSSYEQYF
TRBV24-1	TRBJ2-1	CATGGAGQGYNEQFF
TRBV12-3/TRBV12-4	TRBJ2-1	CASSPTTNNEQFF
TRBV28	TRBJ1-3	CASNPGQGAHGNTIYF
TRBV15	TRBJ1-5	CATSTRQGDGDQPQHF
TRBV10-3	TRBJ2-3	CAISGGLADDTQYF
TRBV11-2	TRBJ2-5	CASSVGQGGETQYF
TRBV11-3	TRBJ2-5	CASSLNGREVETQYF
TRBV7-8	TRBJ2-6	CASSLEAVTTGANVLTF
TRBV5-4	TRBJ2-6	CASSLPGSGANVLTF
TRBV7-8	TRBJ2-3	CASSLPQGGVRDTQYF